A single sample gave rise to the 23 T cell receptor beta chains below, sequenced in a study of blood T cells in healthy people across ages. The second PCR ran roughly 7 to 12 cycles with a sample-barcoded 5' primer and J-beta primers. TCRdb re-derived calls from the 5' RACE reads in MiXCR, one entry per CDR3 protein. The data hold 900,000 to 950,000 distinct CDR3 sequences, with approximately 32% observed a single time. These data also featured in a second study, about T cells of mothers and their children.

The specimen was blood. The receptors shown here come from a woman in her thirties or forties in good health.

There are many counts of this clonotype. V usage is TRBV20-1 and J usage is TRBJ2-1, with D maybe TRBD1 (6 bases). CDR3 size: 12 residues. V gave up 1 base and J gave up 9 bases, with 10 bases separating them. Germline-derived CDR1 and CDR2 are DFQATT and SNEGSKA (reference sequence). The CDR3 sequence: CSARGTGPEQFF. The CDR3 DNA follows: TGCAGTGCTAGAGGAACAGGGCCTGAGCAGTTCTTC.

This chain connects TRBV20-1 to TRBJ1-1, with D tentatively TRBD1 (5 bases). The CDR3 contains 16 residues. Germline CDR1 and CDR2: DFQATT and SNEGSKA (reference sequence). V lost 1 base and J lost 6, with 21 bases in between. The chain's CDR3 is CSARGDGYQFGAEAFF. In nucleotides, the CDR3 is TGCAGTGCTAGAGGGGACGGCTATCAGTTTGGGGCTGAAGCTTTCTTT.

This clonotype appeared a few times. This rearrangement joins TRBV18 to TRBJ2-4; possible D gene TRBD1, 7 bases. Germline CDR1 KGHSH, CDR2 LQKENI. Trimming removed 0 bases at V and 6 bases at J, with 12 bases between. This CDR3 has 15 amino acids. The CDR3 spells CASSPPWQGGNIQYF. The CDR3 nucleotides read TGTGCCAGCTCACCACCGTGGCAGGGGGGAAACATTCAGTACTTC. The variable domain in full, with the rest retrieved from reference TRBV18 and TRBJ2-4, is NAGVMQNPRHLVRRRGQEARLRCSPMKGHSHVYWYRQLPEEGLKFMVYLQKENIIDESGMPKERFSAEFPKEGPSILRIQQVVRGDSAAYFCASSPPWQGGNIQYFGAGTRLSVL.

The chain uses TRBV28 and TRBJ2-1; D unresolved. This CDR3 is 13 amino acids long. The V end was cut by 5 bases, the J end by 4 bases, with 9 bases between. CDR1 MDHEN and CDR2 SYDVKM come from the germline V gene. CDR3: CASSLLLYNEQFF. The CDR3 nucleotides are TGTGCCAGCAGTCTCCTCCTTTACAATGAGCAGTTCTTC. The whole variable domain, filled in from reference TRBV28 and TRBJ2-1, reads DVKVTQSSRYLVKRTGEKVFLECVQDMDHENMFWYRQDPGLGLRLIYFSYDVKMKEKGDIPEGYSVSREKKERFSLILESASTNQTSMYLCASSLLLYNEQFFGPGTRLTVL.

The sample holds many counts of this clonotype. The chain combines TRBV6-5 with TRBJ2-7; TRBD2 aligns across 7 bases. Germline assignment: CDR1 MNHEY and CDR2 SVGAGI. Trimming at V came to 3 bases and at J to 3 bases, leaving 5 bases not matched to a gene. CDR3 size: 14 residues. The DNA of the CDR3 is TGTGCCAGCAGTTATGGGGCGGGGGTCTACGAGCAGTACTTC. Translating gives CASSYGAGVYEQYF.

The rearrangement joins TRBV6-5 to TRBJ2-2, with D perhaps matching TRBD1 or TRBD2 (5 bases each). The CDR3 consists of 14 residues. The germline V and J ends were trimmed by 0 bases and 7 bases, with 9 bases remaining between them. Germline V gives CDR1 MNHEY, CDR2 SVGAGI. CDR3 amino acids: CASSYSRGSGELFF. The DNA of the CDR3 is TGTGCCAGCAGTTACTCGAGGGGTAGCGGGGAGCTGTTTTTT.

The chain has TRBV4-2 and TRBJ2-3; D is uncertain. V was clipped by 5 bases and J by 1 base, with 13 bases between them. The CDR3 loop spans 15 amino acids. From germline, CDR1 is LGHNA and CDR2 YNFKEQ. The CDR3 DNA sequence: TGTGCCAGCAGCTTGCGGCTGGTCGGCACAGATACGCAGTATTTT. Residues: CASSLRLVGTDTQYF.

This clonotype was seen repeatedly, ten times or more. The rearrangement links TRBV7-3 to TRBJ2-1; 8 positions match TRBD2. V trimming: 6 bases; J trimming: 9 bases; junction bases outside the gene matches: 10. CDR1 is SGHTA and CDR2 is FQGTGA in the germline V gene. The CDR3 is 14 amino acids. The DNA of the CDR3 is TGTGCCAGCAGTTCCGGGACTAGTGTTGCTGAGCAGTTCTTC. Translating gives CASSSGTSVAEQFF. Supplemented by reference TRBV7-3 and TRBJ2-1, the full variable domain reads GAGVSQTPSNKVTEKGKYVELRCDPISGHTALYWYRQSLGQGPEFLIYFQGTGAADDSGLPNDRFFAVRPEGSVSTLKIQRTERGDSAVYLCASSSGTSVAEQFFGPGTRLTVL.

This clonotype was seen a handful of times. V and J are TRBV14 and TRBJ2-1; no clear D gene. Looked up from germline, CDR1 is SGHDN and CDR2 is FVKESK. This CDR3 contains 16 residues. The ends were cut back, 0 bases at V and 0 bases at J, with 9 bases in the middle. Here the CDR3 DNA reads TGTGCCAGCAGCCAAGAATATGGGCCCTCCTACAATGAGCAGTTCTTC. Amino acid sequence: CASSQEYGPSYNEQFF.

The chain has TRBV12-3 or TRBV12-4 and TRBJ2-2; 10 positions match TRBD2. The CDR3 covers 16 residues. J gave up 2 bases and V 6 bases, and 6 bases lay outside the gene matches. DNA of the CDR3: TGTGCCAGCAGCCCTAGCGGGGGTCGAAACACCGGGGAGCTGTTTTTT. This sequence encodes CASSPSGGRNTGELFF.

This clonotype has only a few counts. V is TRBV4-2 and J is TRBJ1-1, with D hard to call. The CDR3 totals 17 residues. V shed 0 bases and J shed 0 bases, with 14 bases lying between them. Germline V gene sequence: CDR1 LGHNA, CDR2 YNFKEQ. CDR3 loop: CASSQEAGARMNTEAFF. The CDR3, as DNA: TGTGCCAGCAGCCAAGAGGCGGGAGCCCGAATGAACACTGAAGCTTTCTTT.

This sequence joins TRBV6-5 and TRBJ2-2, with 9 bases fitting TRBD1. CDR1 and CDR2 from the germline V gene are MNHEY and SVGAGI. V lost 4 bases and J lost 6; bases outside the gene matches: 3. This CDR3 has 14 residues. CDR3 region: CASSSGQGPGELFF. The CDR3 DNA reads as TGTGCCAGCAGTTCGGGACAGGGCCCCGGGGAGCTGTTTTTT.

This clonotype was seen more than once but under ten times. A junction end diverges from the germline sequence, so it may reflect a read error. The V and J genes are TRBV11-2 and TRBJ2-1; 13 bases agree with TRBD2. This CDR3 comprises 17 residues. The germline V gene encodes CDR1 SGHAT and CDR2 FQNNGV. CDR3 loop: CANSLATSGGRDNEQFF. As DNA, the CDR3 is TGTGCCAACAGCTTAGCGACTAGCGGGGGGAGGGACAATGAGCAGTTCTTC.

CDR3 region: CASSPQRGQDEQYF. In DNA, the CDR3 is TGTGCCAGCTCACCACAAAGGGGGCAGGACGAGCAGTACTTC. The V gene is TRBV18, the J gene TRBJ2-5, with TRBD1 matching 7 bases. The last part of the DNA fits TRBJ2-7 better; the J call may be wrong. CDR1 and CDR2 from the germline V gene are KGHSH and LQKENI. The CDR3 runs to 14 residues.

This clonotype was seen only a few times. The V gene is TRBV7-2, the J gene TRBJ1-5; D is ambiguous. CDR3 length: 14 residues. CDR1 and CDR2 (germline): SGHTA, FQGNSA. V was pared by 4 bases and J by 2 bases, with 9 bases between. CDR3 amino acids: CASSSSKGNQPQHF. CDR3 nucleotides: TGTGCCAGCAGCTCGTCAAAGGGCAATCAGCCCCAGCATTTT.

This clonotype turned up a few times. CDR3 coding DNA: TGTGCCAGCGCTCCCCGAGAGGGGTATGAGCAGTTCTTC. This codes for CASAPREGYEQFF. The chain has TRBV2 and TRBJ2-1, with D perhaps being TRBD1 or TRBD2 (5 bases each). The CDR3 is made up of 13 amino acids. Germline CDR1 is SNHLY and CDR2 is FYNNEI. The V end was cut by 8 bases, the J end by 8 bases, with 16 bases between.

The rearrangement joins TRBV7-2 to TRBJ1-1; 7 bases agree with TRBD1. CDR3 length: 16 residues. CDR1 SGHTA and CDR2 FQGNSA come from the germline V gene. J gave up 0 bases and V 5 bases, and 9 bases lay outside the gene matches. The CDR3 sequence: CASSPEGQRVNTEAFF. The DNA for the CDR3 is TGTGCCAGCAGCCCTGAGGGACAGCGCGTGAACACTGAAGCTTTCTTT.

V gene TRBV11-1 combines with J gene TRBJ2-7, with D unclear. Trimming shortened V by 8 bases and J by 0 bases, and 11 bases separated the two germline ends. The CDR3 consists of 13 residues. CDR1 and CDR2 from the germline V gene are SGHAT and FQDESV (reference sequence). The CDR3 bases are TGTGCCAGCGGCCTAGAGGACTCCTACGAGCAGTACTTC. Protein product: CASGLEDSYEQYF.

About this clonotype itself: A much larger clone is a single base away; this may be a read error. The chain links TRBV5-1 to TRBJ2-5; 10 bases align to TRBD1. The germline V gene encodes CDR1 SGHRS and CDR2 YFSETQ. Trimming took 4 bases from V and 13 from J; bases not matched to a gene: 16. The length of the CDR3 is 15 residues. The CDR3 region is CASSVQGTGVEERYF. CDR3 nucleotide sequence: TGCGCCAGCAGCGTACAAGGGACAGGGGTAGAGGAGCGGTACTTC.

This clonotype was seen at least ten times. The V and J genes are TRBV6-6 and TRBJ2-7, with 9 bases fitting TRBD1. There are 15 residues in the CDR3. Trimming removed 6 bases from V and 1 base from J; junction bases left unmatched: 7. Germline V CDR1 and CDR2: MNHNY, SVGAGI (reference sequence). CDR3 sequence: CASRWTGDLSYEQYF. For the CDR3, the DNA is TGTGCCAGCAGATGGACAGGGGACTTATCCTACGAGCAGTACTTC.

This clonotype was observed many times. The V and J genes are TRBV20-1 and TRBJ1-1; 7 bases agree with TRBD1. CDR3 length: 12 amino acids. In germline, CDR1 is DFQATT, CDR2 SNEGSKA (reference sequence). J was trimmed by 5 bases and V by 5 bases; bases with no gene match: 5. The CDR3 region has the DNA TGCAGTGCTTCCGACAGGGTTACTGAAGCTTTCTTT. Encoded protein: CSASDRVTEAFF.

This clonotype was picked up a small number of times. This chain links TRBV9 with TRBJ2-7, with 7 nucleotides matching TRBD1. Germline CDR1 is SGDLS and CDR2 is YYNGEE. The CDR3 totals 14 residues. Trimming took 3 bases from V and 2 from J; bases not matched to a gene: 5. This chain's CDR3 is CASSDRDRTYEQYF. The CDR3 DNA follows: TGTGCCAGCAGCGACCGGGACAGAACCTACGAGCAGTACTTC.

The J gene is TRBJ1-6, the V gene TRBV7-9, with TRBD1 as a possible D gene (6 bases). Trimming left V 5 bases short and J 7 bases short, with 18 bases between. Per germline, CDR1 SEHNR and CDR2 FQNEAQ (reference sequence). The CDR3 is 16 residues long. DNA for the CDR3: TGTGCCAGCAGCCCAAACTGGGGGGGCCAAAATTCACCCCTCCACTTT. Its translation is CASSPNWGGQNSPLHF.